This passage covers 19 T cell receptor beta chains from one sample sequenced in a study of shared clonotypes between healthy human individuals (dated by TCRdb to 2018 to 2021). Library prep was done by the immunoSEQ multiplex PCR assay. TCRdb obtained this table from immuneACCESS and retained in-frame rearrangements with V and J assigned. These tables miss some clones; where compared with another copy, unresolved V genes account for less than half of the shortfall, and the remainder is unexplained. This sample holds 800,000 or so clones; about 97% were observed only once. About 0.22% of the sample comes from the top ten. For the CD8 naive samples, CD45RO-negative cells were positively selected for CCR7, yielding a CD45RA+CCR7+ population from which TemRA cells were excluded. Sequencing was performed on naive CD8+ T cells sorted from blood. The cell subset or site label on this specimen signifies: CD45RA+CCR7+. The source of these receptors is a man in his thirties or forties in good health.

On this clone: In the same sample, other DNA sequences code for this CDR3. The chain couples TRBV27 to TRBJ1-5; the D is unclear. Trimming shortened V by 2 bases and J by 4 bases, and 6 bases separated the two germline ends. This CDR3 spans 13 amino acids. Germline V gene data show CDR1 as MNHEY and CDR2 as SMNVEV (reference sequence). This CDR3 is CASSLGRNQPQHF. CDR3 DNA sequence: TGTGCCAGCAGTTTAGGCCGAAATCAGCCCCAGCATTTT.

J is TRBJ1-5 and V is TRBV5-5, with D uncertain. CDR3 size: 14 residues. V was clipped by 4 bases and J by 9 bases, with 17 bases between them. Germline-derived CDR1 and CDR2 are SGHKS and YYEKEE (reference sequence). In DNA form, the CDR3 reads TGTGCCAGCAGCCCATTGACACACTCTGGGCCCCAGCATTTT. This codes for CASSPLTHSGPQHF.

The chain links TRBV5-1 to TRBJ1-2; D unclear. Trimming removed 0 bases from V and 4 bases from J, with 16 bases in between. The CDR3 sequence is 16 residues long. CDR1 is SGHRS, CDR2 YFSETQ, per germline. This CDR3 reads CASSLAATPGTYGYTF. In nucleotides, the CDR3 is TGCGCCAGCAGCTTGGCAGCCACCCCCGGCACCTATGGCTACACCTTC.

The chain couples TRBV23-1 to TRBJ2-1, with D unresolved. TRBV23-1 is classed as an ORF, of uncertain function. This CDR3 comprises 17 residues. V was trimmed by 3 bases and J by 4 bases, leaving 19 bases between them. Written as DNA, the CDR3 is TGCGCCAGCAGTCACGCCGATGGACGGGCGTTTTACAATGAGCAGTTCTTC. The encoded protein is CASSHADGRAFYNEQFF.

The V gene is TRBV27, the J gene TRBJ2-2, with a tentative D call TRBD2 (6 bases). Trimming pared 7 bases from V and 5 bases from J, leaving 20 bases between. Germline values: CDR1 MNHEY, CDR2 SMNVEV (reference sequence). This CDR3 is 16 amino acids long. The CDR3 region is CASTIFSAGTTGELFF. CDR3 in DNA: TGTGCCAGCACCATCTTCTCGGCGGGAACTACCGGGGAGCTGTTTTTT.

The rearrangement links TRBV7-9 to TRBJ1-2, with D possibly matching TRBD1 (6 bases). This CDR3 has 16 residues. V was cut by 4 bases and J by 5 bases, with 20 bases left in between. Germline lookup yields CDR1 SEHNR and CDR2 FQNEAQ (reference sequence). In DNA form, the CDR3 reads TGTGCCAGCAGCTCTTCTGCCCCAGGGGAGGGGTATGGCTACACCTTC. Its protein is CASSSSAPGEGYGYTF.

The J gene is TRBJ2-7, the V gene TRBV4-3; 10 nucleotides agree with TRBD2. The CDR3 covers 18 residues. Losses at the gene ends were 0 bases for V and 1 base for J; bases not matched to a gene: 9. Per germline, CDR1 LGHNA and CDR2 YSLEER. CDR3 bases: TGCGCCAGCAGCCAAGATTGGGCCGGACTAGCGGTTTCCTACGAGCAGTACTTC. This sequence encodes CASSQDWAGLAVSYEQYF.

V is TRBV2 and J is TRBJ2-7; 9 bases are a match to TRBD2. Germline V gives CDR1 SNHLY, CDR2 FYNNEI. The CDR3 extends over 13 amino acids. The trim removed 8 bases at V and 2 bases at J, leaving 4 bases unmatched. CDR3 DNA sequence: TGTGCCAGCGCGACTAGCGGACCCTACGAGCAGTACTTC. Translated, it gives CASATSGPYEQYF.

This CDR3 is CASSSRVGGTYEQYF. The CDR3 nucleotides read TGTGCCAGCAGTTCGCGAGTGGGGGGAACCTACGAGCAGTACTTC. This chain joins TRBV27 and TRBJ2-7; a possible D gene is TRBD2 (6 bases). The ends were cut back, 4 bases at V and 2 bases at J, with 15 bases in the middle. The germline V gene has CDR1 MNHEY and CDR2 SMNVEV (reference sequence). The CDR3 is 15 amino acids.

The chain recombines TRBV28 with TRBJ2-5, with D perhaps matching TRBD1 or TRBD2 (7 bases each). V was shortened by 8 bases and J by 4 bases, with 26 bases between the two germline ends. Germline lookup yields CDR1 MDHEN and CDR2 SYDVKM. The CDR3 has 17 residues. Here the CDR3 DNA reads TGTGCCAGCTGCCTGACAGGGACTACCCGAGAGGGAGAGACCCAGTACTTC. Translated, it gives CASCLTGTTREGETQYF.

The chain has TRBV19 and TRBJ2-7, with D unresolved. CDR1 and CDR2 (germline): LNHDA, SQIVND (reference sequence). The CDR3 is 13 residues long. V gave up 5 bases and J gave up 1 base, with 9 bases separating them. In DNA, the CDR3 is TGTGCCAGTAGTTCGACACTTTCCTACGAGCAGTACTTC. Its translation: CASSSTLSYEQYF.

V gene TRBV7-9 combines with J gene TRBJ1-4; TRBD1 aligns across 7 bases. The germline V gene encodes CDR1 SEHNR and CDR2 FQNEAQ (reference sequence). V gave up 4 bases and J gave up 8 bases; unmatched junction bases: 10. The length of the CDR3 is 15 residues. In DNA form, the CDR3 reads TGTGCCAGCAGCTCAGGAGACAGGGTATTCGAAAAACTGTTTTTT. The encoded protein is CASSSGDRVFEKLFF.

V usage is TRBV7-9 and J usage is TRBJ2-1; 10 bases map to TRBD2. J lost 6 bases, V lost 5 bases, and 10 bases had no gene match. This CDR3 spans 16 amino acids. Germline CDR1 reads SEHNR; CDR2 reads FQNEAQ (reference sequence). CDR3 region: CASSTLAGVPLNEQFF. The CDR3 coding sequence is TGTGCCAGCAGCACCCTAGCGGGAGTCCCCCTCAATGAGCAGTTCTTC.

The chain links TRBV4-1 to TRBJ1-4; 11 bases align to TRBD1. This CDR3 is built from 18 residues. Looked up from germline, CDR1 is MGHRA and CDR2 is YSYEKL. V lost 5 bases and J lost 6; bases outside the gene matches: 14. The CDR3, as DNA: TGCGCCAGCAGCTACCGGGACAGGGGGTGGATTAGGGATGAAAAACTGTTTTTT. Its protein product is CASSYRDRGWIRDEKLFF.

The chain is built from TRBV19 and TRBJ1-5; D not resolved. Trimming left V 4 bases short and J 4 bases short, with 8 bases between. The germline V gene has CDR1 LNHDA and CDR2 SQIVND (reference sequence). CDR3 size: 13 residues. CDR3: CASSRTANQPQHF. As DNA, the CDR3 is TGTGCCAGTAGTAGAACAGCAAATCAGCCCCAGCATTTT.

The chain uses TRBV9 and TRBJ1-2; D possibly corresponds to TRBD1 (6 bases). Trimming took 5 bases from V and 8 from J, leaving 22 bases between them. Germline V gives CDR1 SGDLS, CDR2 YYNGEE. The CDR3 totals 15 residues. For the CDR3, the DNA is TGTGCCAGCAGACCAACCGAGGGGGGCTTGGAAGGCTACACCTTC. It specifies CASRPTEGGLEGYTF. Drawing the rest from reference TRBV9 and TRBJ1-2, the complete variable domain is DSGVTQTPKHLITATGQRVTLRCSPRSGDLSVYWYQQSLDQGLQFLIQYYNGEERAKGNILERFSAQQFPDLHSELNLSSLELGDSALYFCASRPTEGGLEGYTFGSGTRLTVV.

This sequence joins TRBV11-2 and TRBJ1-2; D uncertain. CDR1 and CDR2 (germline): SGHAT, FQNNGV. V lost 0 bases to trimming and J lost 9 bases, with 11 bases between them. The CDR3 is made up of 13 amino acids. CDR3 residues: CASSLEGGLSYTF. DNA of the CDR3: TGTGCCAGCAGCTTAGAGGGCGGGCTGAGCTACACCTTC.

The chain carries TRBV4-1 and TRBJ2-3; a weak D match, TRBD2 (5 bases). The CDR3 runs 16 residues. The ends were cut back, 2 bases at V and 0 bases at J, with 12 bases in the middle. Per germline, CDR1 MGHRA and CDR2 YSYEKL. Written as DNA, the CDR3 is TGCGCCAGCAGCCAAAGGGCTAGCCCTAGCACAGATACGCAGTATTTT. Encoded protein: CASSQRASPSTDTQYF.

The genes are TRBV4-1 and TRBJ2-6; no clear D. Germline V gene data show CDR1 as MGHRA and CDR2 as YSYEKL. Trimming took off 2 bases at V and 0 bases at J, with 11 bases between the two ends. The length of the CDR3 is 17 residues. CDR3 nucleotide sequence: TGCGCCAGCAGCCAAAGAAAAGTCCCCTCTGGGGCCAACGTCCTGACTTTC. Encoded protein: CASSQRKVPSGANVLTF.